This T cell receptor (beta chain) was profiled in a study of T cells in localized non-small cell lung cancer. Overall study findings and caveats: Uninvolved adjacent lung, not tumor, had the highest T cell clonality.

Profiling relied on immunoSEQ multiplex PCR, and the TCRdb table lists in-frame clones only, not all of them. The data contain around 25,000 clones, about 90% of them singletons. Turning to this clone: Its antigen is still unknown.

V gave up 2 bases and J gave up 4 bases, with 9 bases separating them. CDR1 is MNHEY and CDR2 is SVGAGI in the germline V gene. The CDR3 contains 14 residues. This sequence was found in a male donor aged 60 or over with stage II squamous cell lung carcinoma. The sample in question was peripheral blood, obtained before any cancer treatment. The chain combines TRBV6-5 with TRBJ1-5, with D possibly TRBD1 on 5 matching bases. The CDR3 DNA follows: TGTGCCAGCAGTTACGGGGCAGGGAATCAGCCCCAGCATTTT. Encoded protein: CASSYGAGNQPQHF.